These 12 T cell receptor beta chains came from one sample sequenced in a study of T-cell reconstitution after alpha-beta-depleted transplantation in children. The TCRbeta library incorporated unique molecular identifiers. One entry per CDR3 protein results from TCRdb running MiXCR on the PCR reads. The profile shows 440,000 or so distinct CDR3 sequences, roughly 44% of them singletons. Sequenced here: PBMCs, sampled before TCRalphabeta/CD19-depleted stem cell transplant. The source is a girl aged 2-10 years with aplastic anemia, due to receive a stem cell transplant.

This clonotype was seen a few times. The chain links TRBV20-1 to TRBJ2-3, with 8 bases lining up with TRBD2. Germline CDR1 reads DFQATT; CDR2 reads SNEGSKA (reference sequence). V lost 3 bases and J lost 4; bases outside the gene matches: 9. The CDR3 extends over 15 amino acids. The CDR3 region has the DNA TGCAGTGCTAGTACGGGACTAGTGGGACCAGATACGCAGTATTTT. The encoded protein is CSASTGLVGPDTQYF.

In this sample, this clonotype turned up many times. The chain is built from TRBV4-3 and TRBJ2-7; possible D gene TRBD2, 6 bases. The germline gives CDR1 LGHNA, CDR2 YSLEER. The CDR3 contains 17 residues. Deletions cut 1 base from V and 5 bases from J, with 21 bases between. The CDR3 nucleotides are TGCGCCAGCAGCCAAGTCTTGAGCGGGCAGGGCTATGACGAGCAGTACTTC. Translating gives CASSQVLSGQGYDEQYF.

The chain is built from TRBV6-5 and TRBJ2-1; D is perhaps TRBD2 (5 bases). Germline CDR1 and CDR2: MNHEY and SVGAGI. The ends were cut back, 0 bases at V and 2 bases at J, with 11 bases in the middle. This CDR3 comprises 16 residues. This chain's CDR3 is CASSYSVGVPYNEQFF. CDR3 DNA: TGTGCCAGCAGTTACTCGGTGGGAGTCCCCTACAATGAGCAGTTCTTC.

This clonotype has a count of ten or more. At one end, the junction sequence differs from germline, possibly due to a read error. The gene calls are TRBV7-2 and TRBJ2-1, with D uncertain. CDR3 size: 12 residues. Germline lookup yields CDR1 SGHTA and CDR2 FQGNSA. The CDR3 DNA reads TGTGCCAGCAGCTGGAGTACTTATGAGCATTTCTTC. It is translated as CASSWSTYEHFF.

This chain links TRBV7-9 with TRBJ2-1; weak D call: TRBD2 (6 bases). V was shortened by 1 base and J by 3 bases, with 10 bases between the two germline ends. This CDR3 has 15 residues. Germline V gene sequence: CDR1 SEHNR, CDR2 FQNEAQ (reference sequence). In nucleotides, the CDR3 is TGTGCCAGCAGCTTAGAGGGGAGGCTCTACAATGAGCAGTTCTTC. Protein: CASSLEGRLYNEQFF. The full variable domain, its missing parts supplied by reference TRBV7-9 and TRBJ2-1, is DTGVSQNPRHKITKRGQNVTFRCDPISEHNRLYWYRQTLGQGPEFLTYFQNEAQLEKSRLLSDRFSAERPKGSFSTLEIQRTEQGDSAMYLCASSLEGRLYNEQFFGPGTRLTVL.

This clonotype was found a few times. J is TRBJ1-6 and V is TRBV12-3 or TRBV12-4; 10 bases are a match to TRBD1. V gave up 4 bases and J gave up 9 bases; unmatched junction bases: 3. The CDR3 has 14 residues. The CDR3 is CASSYGTGVSPLHF. The CDR3 DNA reads as TGTGCCAGCAGTTACGGGACAGGGGTTTCACCCCTCCACTTT.

This clonotype was seen only once. Here the CDR3 reads CASSQLSRGPKETQYF. The CDR3 region has the DNA TGTGCCAGCAGTCAACTGAGCAGGGGGCCGAAAGAGACCCAGTACTTC. The chain links TRBV12-3 or TRBV12-4 to TRBJ2-5; 8 nucleotides align to TRBD1. The CDR3 runs 16 residues. The junction had 11 bases not matched to a gene; V was cut back by 5 bases and J by 3 bases.

This clonotype turned up a few times. The V call is TRBV7-9, the J call TRBJ1-1; TRBD1 agrees at 11 bases. This CDR3 has 15 residues. V lost 1 base to trimming and J lost 3 bases; unmatched junction nucleotides: 1. The germline V gene has CDR1 SEHNR and CDR2 FQNEAQ (reference sequence). The CDR3 loop is CASSLGDRGYTEAFF. The CDR3 DNA reads as TGTGCCAGCAGCTTAGGGGACAGGGGGTACACTGAAGCTTTCTTT. Drawing the rest from reference TRBV7-9 and TRBJ1-1, the complete variable domain is DTGVSQNPRHKITKRGQNVTFRCDPISEHNRLYWYRQTLGQGPEFLTYFQNEAQLEKSRLLSDRFSAERPKGSFSTLEIQRTEQGDSAMYLCASSLGDRGYTEAFFGQGTRLTVV.

V is TRBV20-1 and J is TRBJ2-7, with D unresolved. V shed 1 base and J shed 1 base, with 14 bases lying between them. This CDR3 has 15 amino acids. Germline V lookup: CDR1 DFQATT, CDR2 SNEGSKA (reference sequence). The DNA of the CDR3 is TGCAGTGCTAGAGGGGTAGGCAGCCGATCCTACGAGCAGTACTTC. It is translated as CSARGVGSRSYEQYF.

The CDR3 nucleotides read TGTGCCAGTAGGGCCCCGGAGAAGCGGAACACTGAAGCTTTCTTT. Its translation: CASRAPEKRNTEAFF. The chain couples TRBV19 to TRBJ1-1; no definite D call. The CDR3 is 15 residues long. Germline loops: CDR1 LNHDA, CDR2 SQIVND (reference sequence). The ends were cut back, 6 bases at V and 1 base at J, with 15 bases in the middle.

This clonotype turned up a few times. This chain links TRBV6-1 with TRBJ1-1; 7 positions match TRBD1. CDR1 MNHNS and CDR2 SASEGT come from the germline V gene. V dropped 5 bases and J dropped 9; count of bases not matched to a gene: 9. The CDR3 is 13 residues long. The CDR3 coding sequence is TGTGCCAGCAGTCCCGACAGGGTGGGCCAAGCTTTCTTT. The encoded protein is CASSPDRVGQAFF.

This clonotype has a handful of counts. As DNA, the CDR3 is TGTGCCAGCAGCCAAAGCCTTAAGGAAGCGGGGGGCTACAATGAGCAGTTCTTC. Its translation: CASSQSLKEAGGYNEQFF. The J gene is TRBJ2-1, the V gene TRBV3-1, with TRBD2 matching over 9 bases. V dropped 2 bases and J dropped 3; count of bases not matched to a gene: 11. CDR1 and CDR2 (germline): LGHDT, YNNKEL (reference sequence). The CDR3 length is 18 residues.